Listed here are 25 T cell receptor beta chains from one sample, sequenced in a study of shared clonotypes between healthy human individuals. Method: immunoSEQ multiplex PCR; TCRdb's copy keeps in-frame clones and lacks some. The sample carries roughly 2,500,000 clones, approximately 93% recorded once. The sequenced sample was naive CD4+ T cells from PBMCs. Subset meaning: CD45RA+ positively selected. These receptors were obtained from a man aged 18 to 29 in good health. Some clones in this sample may be carry-over from other donors' samples.

The chain couples TRBV28 to TRBJ2-3; D is perhaps TRBD2 (5 bases). The CDR3 length is 16 residues. Looked up from germline, CDR1 is MDHEN and CDR2 is SYDVKM. Deletions cut 4 bases from V and 1 base from J, with 15 bases between. CDR3 amino acids: CASSSPRGGRTDTQYF. The CDR3 DNA reads as TGTGCCAGCAGTTCCCCTCGAGGAGGTCGCACAGATACGCAGTATTTT.

This clone has only a few counts. V is TRBV19 and J is TRBJ2-7, with TRBD1 identical over 7 bases. Germline V lookup: CDR1 LNHDA, CDR2 SQIVND (reference sequence). Losses at the gene ends were 3 bases for V and 4 bases for J; bases not matched to a gene: 6. The CDR3 is made up of 14 amino acids. CDR3 sequence (DNA): TGTGCCAGTAGTATCCCGATCAGGGGGTACGAGCAGTACTTC. Translating gives CASSIPIRGYEQYF.

V usage is TRBV11-3 and J usage is TRBJ1-1, with TRBD1 matching over 12 bases. Germline loops: CDR1 SGHNT, CDR2 YENEEA. This CDR3 spans 14 amino acids. V trimming: 4 bases; J trimming: 10 bases; junction bases outside the gene matches: 7. Here the CDR3 DNA reads TGTGCCAGCAGCTCCCAGGGGACAGGGGGCGCAGCTTTCTTT. Translating gives CASSSQGTGGAAFF.

The chain combines TRBV30 with TRBJ1-5; possible D gene TRBD1, 5 bases. This CDR3 has 16 residues. Trimming shortened V by 1 base and J by 1 base, and 14 bases separated the two germline ends. Germline assignment: CDR1 GTSNPN and CDR2 SVGIG (reference sequence). The CDR3 region is CAWSGEGLLSNQPQHF. CDR3 coding DNA: TGTGCCTGGAGTGGGGAGGGACTTTTGAGCAATCAGCCCCAGCATTTT.

Points on this clone: Germline is not matched at one junction end, which may reflect a read error. The rearrangement joins TRBV28 to TRBJ1-2, with no clear D. The CDR3 is 14 residues long. The germline CDR1 and CDR2 sequences are MDHEN and SYDVKM. CDR3 sequence (DNA): TGTGCGAGCAGTAGTGTAACGAAGACCTATGGCTACACCTTC. It is translated as CASSSVTKTYGYTF.

In nucleotides, the CDR3 is TGTGCCAGCAGCCTTCAACGGACTAGCGGGCAAGAGACCCAGTACTTC. Residues: CASSLQRTSGQETQYF. J is TRBJ2-5 and V is TRBV14; 11 bases map to TRBD2. The CDR3 length is 16 residues. Looked up from germline, CDR1 is SGHDN and CDR2 is FVKESK. Trimming cost V 4 bases and J 2 bases; bases outside gene matches: 6.

This chain connects TRBV5-4 to TRBJ2-2; 10 bases agree with TRBD1. Germline assignment: CDR1 SGHNT and CDR2 YYREEE (reference sequence). V shed 5 bases, J shed 4 bases, and the junction held 5 bases outside the gene matches. CDR3 length: 15 amino acids. The CDR3: CASRPDRGGTGELFF. CDR3 nucleotide sequence: TGTGCCAGCAGACCGGACAGGGGGGGCACCGGGGAGCTGTTTTTT.

J is TRBJ2-3 and V is TRBV4-2; a possible D gene is TRBD2 (6 bases). This CDR3 region has 12 residues. CDR1 is LGHNA, CDR2 YNFKEQ, per germline. V was pared by 5 bases and J by 6 bases, with 9 bases between. CDR3 amino acids: CASSARGDTQYF. In DNA, the CDR3 is TGTGCCAGCAGCGCCCGGGGGGATACGCAGTATTTT.

This clone was recorded once. The J gene is TRBJ1-4, the V gene TRBV14; 12 bases match TRBD1. The V segment lost 4 bases and the J segment 10 bases; nucleotides outside the gene matches: 4. From germline, CDR1 is SGHDN and CDR2 FVKESK. This CDR3 contains 14 residues. The DNA for the CDR3 is TGTGCCAGCAGCCCGGGACAGGGGGCAGGAAAACTGTTTTTT. The encoded protein is CASSPGQGAGKLFF.

This clone was observed a few times. The gene calls are TRBV18 and TRBJ2-2, with D perhaps TRBD1 (6 bases). CDR3 size: 14 residues. Trimming removed 2 bases from V and 4 bases from J, with 8 bases in between. CDR1 KGHSH and CDR2 LQKENI come from the germline V gene. DNA for the CDR3: TGTGCCAGCTCACCAAACAGGGCCACCGGGGAGCTGTTTTTT. This translates into CASSPNRATGELFF.

The J gene is TRBJ2-7, the V gene TRBV7-3; either TRBD1 or TRBD2 may fit D (5 bases each). The V end was cut by 2 bases, the J end by 6 bases, with 20 bases between. CDR3 size: 16 residues. The germline gives CDR1 SGHTA, CDR2 FQGTGA. The CDR3, as DNA: TGTGCCAGCAGCTTAGGGCCGGGACCCCAGTGGAGCGAGCAGTACTTC. Translated, it gives CASSLGPGPQWSEQYF.

The chain is built from TRBV7-3 and TRBJ2-5; D is uncertain. Trimming left V 1 base short and J 4 bases short, with 4 bases between. This CDR3 is built from 12 residues. The germline gives CDR1 SGHTA, CDR2 FQGTGA. The CDR3 DNA sequence: TGTGCCAGCAGCTTAATGGGAGAGACCCAGTACTTC. Amino acid sequence: CASSLMGETQYF.

The chain recombines TRBV28 with TRBJ2-1; 7 bases align to TRBD2. CDR1 is MDHEN, CDR2 SYDVKM, per germline. With 2 bases clipped from V and 2 bases from J, the junction kept 6 bases outside the gene matches. CDR3 length: 16 residues. DNA of the CDR3: TGTGCCAGCAGTTTAATTATAGGGACTACCTACAATGAGCAGTTCTTC. Its translation: CASSLIIGTTYNEQFF.

J is TRBJ2-5 and V is TRBV6-5; D uncertain. Germline assignment: CDR1 MNHEY and CDR2 SVGAGI. The CDR3 totals 13 residues. Trimming left V 6 bases short and J 2 bases short, with 10 bases between. The CDR3 is CASRGPLQETQYF. As DNA, the CDR3 is TGTGCCAGCAGAGGCCCGCTACAAGAGACCCAGTACTTC.

This sequence joins TRBV4-3 and TRBJ2-3; TRBD2 agrees at 8 bases. Germline loops: CDR1 LGHNA, CDR2 YSLEER. V gave up 4 bases and J gave up 1 base; unmatched junction bases: 7. The CDR3 totals 16 residues. The CDR3 protein is CASSLLAGAGTDTQYF. CDR3 DNA: TGCGCCAGCAGCCTCCTAGCGGGCGCTGGCACAGATACGCAGTATTTT.

The chain joins TRBV5-4 to TRBJ2-1; D possibly corresponds to TRBD2 (6 bases). Germline V CDR1 and CDR2: SGHNT, YYREEE (reference sequence). The CDR3 extends over 13 amino acids. Trimming took off 2 bases at V and 13 bases at J, with 16 bases between the two ends. The CDR3: CASSFLAALPQFF. CDR3 nucleotide sequence: TGTGCCAGCAGCTTTTTAGCGGCCCTGCCTCAGTTCTTC.

Comment on this clone: Distinct nucleotide sequences in the sample also encode this CDR3. This sequence joins TRBV5-4 and TRBJ2-3; TRBD2 matches 11 bases. The CDR3 extends over 16 amino acids. J gave up 3 bases and V 2 bases, and 5 bases lay outside the gene matches. Germline CDR1 is SGHNT and CDR2 is YYREEE (reference sequence). The CDR3: CASSFPLAGGTDTQYF. CDR3 nucleotides: TGTGCCAGCAGCTTTCCCCTAGCGGGAGGTACAGATACGCAGTATTTT.

The J gene is TRBJ1-2, the V gene TRBV4-1; maybe TRBD1 (5 bases). CDR3 length equals 15 residues. The germline V and J ends were trimmed by 1 base and 5 bases, with 14 bases remaining between them. Germline CDR1 and CDR2: MGHRA and YSYEKL. The CDR3 sequence: CASSQVGETLYGYTF. The CDR3 nucleotides read TGCGCCAGCAGCCAAGTAGGGGAGACGCTGTATGGCTACACCTTC.

Note on this clone: Additional DNA sequences in this sample encode the identical CDR3. The rearrangement uses TRBV7-3 and TRBJ2-7; weak D call: TRBD1 (5 bases). This CDR3 has 14 amino acids. Germline V gene data show CDR1 as SGHTA and CDR2 as FQGTGA. Trimming removed 2 bases from V and 1 base from J, with 9 bases in between. The CDR3 region has the DNA TGTGCCAGCAGCTTAGGTGCAGGGTCCTACGAGCAGTACTTC. Protein product: CASSLGAGSYEQYF.

A note on this clone: Other nucleotide sequences in the sample specify the same CDR3. The chain joins TRBV18 to TRBJ1-2; weak D call: TRBD1 (5 bases). CDR1 is KGHSH and CDR2 is LQKENI in the germline V gene. V lost 3 bases to trimming and J lost 4 bases, with 9 bases between them. This CDR3 is built from 13 residues. The CDR3 DNA is TGTGCCAGCTCACCGGGGGAAGGCTATGGCTACACCTTC. Its translation: CASSPGEGYGYTF.

The chain joins TRBV27 to TRBJ2-1; 8 nucleotides align to TRBD2. V dropped 7 bases and J dropped 4; count of bases not matched to a gene: 6. The germline V gene encodes CDR1 MNHEY and CDR2 SMNVEV (reference sequence). This CDR3 comprises 14 residues. CDR3 loop: CASKGGRLYNEQFF. CDR3 bases: TGTGCCAGCAAGGGCGGGAGGCTTTACAATGAGCAGTTCTTC.

A note on this clone: The sample holds other DNA sequences that translate to the same CDR3. The chain employs TRBV30 and TRBJ1-3; D unclear. Germline lookup yields CDR1 GTSNPN and CDR2 SVGIG (reference sequence). This CDR3 region has 12 residues. The ends were cut back, 2 bases at V and 3 bases at J, with 5 bases in the middle. CDR3 coding DNA: TGTGCCTGGAGTACCTATGGAAACACCATATATTTT. Translating it yields CAWSTYGNTIYF.

Only one count was recorded for this clone. This chain links TRBV9 with TRBJ1-4; D gene ambiguous. From germline, CDR1 is SGDLS and CDR2 YYNGEE. Trimming removed 2 bases at V and 7 bases at J, with 9 bases between. This CDR3 is built from 13 residues. In DNA, the CDR3 is TGTGCCAGCAGCGTTGGTAGAGGTGAAAAACTGTTTTTT. It is translated as CASSVGRGEKLFF. Full variable domain (outside the CDR3, taken from reference TRBV9 and TRBJ1-4): DSGVTQTPKHLITATGQRVTLRCSPRSGDLSVYWYQQSLDQGLQFLIQYYNGEERAKGNILERFSAQQFPDLHSELNLSSLELGDSALYFCASSVGRGEKLFFGSGTQLSVL.

The chain combines TRBV7-2 with TRBJ1-2; unclear D gene. The CDR3 consists of 14 residues. Germline V CDR1 and CDR2: SGHTA, FQGNSA. V shed 1 base and J shed 3 bases, with 9 bases lying between them. The CDR3 bases are TGTGCCAGCAGCTTAGTTCATGGAGACTATGGCTACACCTTC. This codes for CASSLVHGDYGYTF.

The rearrangement links TRBV28 to TRBJ2-1; D uncertain. Trimming took off 7 bases at V and 5 bases at J, with 15 bases between the two ends. The germline gives CDR1 MDHEN, CDR2 SYDVKM. CDR3 length: 14 amino acids. CDR3 bases: TGTGCCAGCACCGCACACTTTGCCCACAATGAGCAGTTCTTC. It specifies CASTAHFAHNEQFF.